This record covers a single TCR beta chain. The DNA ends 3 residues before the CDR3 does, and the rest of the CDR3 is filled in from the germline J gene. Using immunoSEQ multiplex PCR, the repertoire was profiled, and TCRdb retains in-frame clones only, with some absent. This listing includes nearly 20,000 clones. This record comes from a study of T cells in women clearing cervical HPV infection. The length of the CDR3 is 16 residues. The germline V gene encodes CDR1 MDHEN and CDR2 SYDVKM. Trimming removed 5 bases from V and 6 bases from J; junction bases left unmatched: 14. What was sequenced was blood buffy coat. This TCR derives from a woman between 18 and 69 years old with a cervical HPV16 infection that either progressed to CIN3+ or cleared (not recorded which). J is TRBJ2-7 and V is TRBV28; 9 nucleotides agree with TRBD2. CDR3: CASSKTSGGYLGEQYF. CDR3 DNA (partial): TGTGCCAGCAGTAAAACAAGCGGGGGGTACCTGGGCGAG.